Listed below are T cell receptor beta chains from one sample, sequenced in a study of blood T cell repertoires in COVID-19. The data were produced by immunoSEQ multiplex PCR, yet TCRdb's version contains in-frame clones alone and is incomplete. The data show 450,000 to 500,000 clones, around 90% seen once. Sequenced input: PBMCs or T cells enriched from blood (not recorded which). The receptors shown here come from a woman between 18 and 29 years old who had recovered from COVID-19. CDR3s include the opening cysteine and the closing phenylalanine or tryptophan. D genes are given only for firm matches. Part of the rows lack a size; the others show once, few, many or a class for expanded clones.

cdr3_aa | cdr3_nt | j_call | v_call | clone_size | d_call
CASSYVGGSLLYGYTF | TGTGCCAGCAGTTACGTCGGTGGTAGCCTGCTCTATGGCTACACCTTC | TRBJ1-2 | TRBV6-5 | - | -
CASSYQRGVTDTQYF | TGTGCCAGCAGCTATCAGCGGGGAGTAACAGATACGCAGTATTTT | TRBJ2-3 | TRBV6-6 | few | TRBD2
CASTVQGAGSQPQHF | TGTGCCAGCACCGTACAGGGGGCAGGTAGTCAGCCCCAGCATTTT | TRBJ1-5 | TRBV2 | - | TRBD1
CASSPLDSSYEQYF | TGTGCCAGCTCACCCCTCGACAGCTCCTACGAGCAGTACTTC | TRBJ2-7 | TRBV18 | - | -
CASGPAPTGLGYTF | TGTGCTAGTGGTCCAGCCCCGACAGGTCTCGGATACACCTTC | TRBJ1-2 | TRBV12-5 | - | -
CATRDRGGNQPQHF | TGTGCCACGCGGGACAGGGGGGGCAATCAGCCCCAGCATTTT | TRBJ1-5 | TRBV6-5 | - | TRBD1
CATSDSGTEQETQYF | TGTGCCACCAGTGATTCCGGGACAGAACAAGAGACCCAGTACTTC | TRBJ2-5 | TRBV24-1 | - | TRBD1
CAISESIGGGAPRLAGAAGELFF | TGTGCCATCAGTGAGTCGATTGGCGGTGGGGCACCCCGACTAGCGGGGGCTGCCGGGGAGCTGTTTTTT | TRBJ2-2 | TRBV10-3 | - | TRBD2
CATGLAVEETQYF | TGTGCCACCGGTTTAGCGGTGGAAGAGACCCAGTACTTC | TRBJ2-5 | TRBV11-2 | - | -
CAISADRGRGTQYF | TGTGCCATCAGTGCCGACAGGGGGCGCGGTACGCAGTATTTT | TRBJ2-3 | TRBV10-3 | - | TRBD1
CASSPRQFVAKNIQYF | TGTGCCAGTAGTCCCCGACAGTTCGTAGCCAAAAACATTCAGTACTTC | TRBJ2-4 | TRBV19 | - | -
CASSRGISQPQHF | TGTGCCAGCAGTAGGGGGATATCGCAGCCCCAGCATTTT | TRBJ1-5 | TRBV12-3/TRBV12-4 | - | -
CASSIVAGAVYNEQFF | TGTGCCAGTAGTATTGTAGCGGGGGCCGTCTACAATGAGCAGTTCTTC | TRBJ2-1 | TRBV19 | - | TRBD2
CASSQVYLYEQYF | TGTGCCAGCAGCCAAGTTTATTTATACGAGCAGTACTTC | TRBJ2-7 | TRBV4-2 | - | -
CSAGRGANYGYTF | TGCAGCGCTGGGAGGGGAGCTAACTATGGCTACACCTTC | TRBJ1-2 | TRBV29-1 | few | -
CASSWSNTIYF | TGTGCCAGCAGCTGGAGCAACACCATATATTTT | TRBJ1-3 | TRBV5-5 | once | -
CASSYTLGGLYEQYF | TGTGCCAGCAGTTACACCCTTGGAGGGTTATACGAGCAGTACTTC | TRBJ2-7 | TRBV6-5 | - | -
CASSGGRFNVAIGGYTF | TGTGCCAGCAGCGGTGGGAGGTTCAACGTGGCCATTGGGGGCTACACCTTC | TRBJ1-2 | TRBV7-2 | - | -
CSVGLPGAQYF | TGCAGCGTTGGACTCCCCGGGGCCCAGTACTTC | TRBJ2-5 | TRBV29-1 | - | -
CASSPRVWAEAFF | TGCGCCAGCAGCCCCAGGGTTTGGGCTGAAGCTTTCTTT | TRBJ1-1 | TRBV4-1 | - | -
CASSIAGGLFYGYTF | TGTGCCAGCAGCATTGCAGGGGGCCTCTTCTATGGCTACACCTTC | TRBJ1-2 | TRBV13 | - | TRBD1
CASIQTPGQAQETQYF | TGTGCCAGCATCCAAACCCCTGGACAAGCCCAAGAGACCCAGTACTTC | TRBJ2-5 | TRBV2 | once | -
CSVAPLTGSETQYF | TGCAGCGTTGCTCCCCTGACAGGGAGCGAGACCCAGTACTTC | TRBJ2-5 | TRBV29-1 | - | TRBD1
CASSVPGEGEKLFF | TGTGCCAGCAGCGTACCAGGGGAAGGCGAAAAACTGTTTTTT | TRBJ1-4 | TRBV9 | - | -
CASSLDSSTNTGELFF | TGTGCCAGCAGTTTAGATAGTTCGACGAACACCGGGGAGCTGTTTTTT | TRBJ2-2 | TRBV6-6 | - | -
CAWSVTRGEPQHF | TGTGCCTGGAGTGTCACCAGGGGAGAGCCCCAGCATTTT | TRBJ1-5 | TRBV30 | - | -
CASSYNEVPYEQYF | TGTGCCAGCAGTTACAATGAGGTCCCCTACGAGCAGTACTTC | TRBJ2-7 | TRBV6-2/TRBV6-3 | once | -
CASSKSGLMTYGYTF | TGTGCCAGTTCCAAATCGGGACTCATGACCTATGGCTACACCTTC | TRBJ1-2 | TRBV19 | - | -
CASSPRTEQETQYF | TGTGCCAGCAGCCCCCGGACAGAACAAGAGACCCAGTACTTC | TRBJ2-5 | TRBV11-2 | - | -
CAWSLRTTNYGYTF | TGTGCCTGGAGTCTAAGAACCACTAACTATGGCTACACCTTC | TRBJ1-2 | TRBV30 | - | -
CASSSWTSGGHLQETQYF | TGCGCCAGCAGCTCATGGACTAGCGGGGGGCATCTACAAGAGACCCAGTACTTC | TRBJ2-5 | TRBV5-1 | - | TRBD2
CASRPLLAGVYNEQFF | TGTGCAAGTCGCCCCCTCTTAGCGGGGGTGTACAATGAGCAGTTCTTC | TRBJ2-1 | TRBV12-2 | - | -
CASSGLQETQYF | TGTGCCTCGTCAGGACTTCAAGAGACCCAGTACTTC | TRBJ2-5 | TRBV3-1/TRBV3-2 | few | -
CASSGRQGARTYNEQFF | TGTGCCAGCAGCGGGCGACAGGGGGCTAGAACATACAATGAGCAGTTCTTC | TRBJ2-1 | TRBV7-9 | - | TRBD1
CASSVQAGQGTAETQYF | TGTGCCAGCAGTGTACAGGCCGGACAGGGTACGGCAGAGACCCAGTACTTC | TRBJ2-5 | TRBV6-1 | once | TRBD1
CASSYGTGGDAEAFF | TGTGCCAGCAGTTACGGGACGGGAGGGGACGCTGAAGCTTTCTTT | TRBJ1-1 | TRBV6-5 | - | -
CASSKLDNEQFF | TGCGCCAGCAGCAAACTCGACAATGAGCAGTTCTTC | TRBJ2-1 | TRBV5-1 | - | -
CSVVWTGGSGANVLTF | TGCAGCGTTGTATGGACGGGGGGCTCTGGGGCCAACGTCCTGACTTTC | TRBJ2-6 | TRBV29-1 | - | TRBD2
CASSLSGVTGELFF | TGTGCCAGCAGCTTGTCAGGGGTCACCGGGGAGCTGTTTTTT | TRBJ2-2 | TRBV7-9 | - | -